Following are 5 T cell receptor beta chains from one sample sequenced in a study of blood T cell repertoires in COVID-19. Here immunoSEQ multiplex PCR was the method, and the copy in TCRdb shows in-frame clones only, minus some. This repertoire shows 200,000 to 250,000 clones, 75% to 90% found once; its top ten account for about 5%. Sequencing was done on a sample of peripheral blood. The receptors shown here come from a human donor in a cohort sampled during active COVID-19.

This CDR3 reads CAWNRNTEAFF. For the CDR3, the DNA is TGTGCCTGGAACAGGAACACTGAAGCTTTCTTT. The genes are TRBV30 and TRBJ1-1; no clear D gene. V lost 4 bases, J lost 1 base, and 4 bases lay in between. The CDR3 is 11 residues long. Looked up from germline, CDR1 is GTSNPN and CDR2 is SVGIG (reference sequence). Full variable domain (remainder filled in from reference TRBV30 and TRBJ1-1): SQTIHQWPATLVQPVGSPLSLECTVEGTSNPNLYWYRQAAGRGLQLLFYSVGIGQISSEVPQNLSASRPQDRQFILSSKKLLLSDSGFYLCAWNRNTEAFFGQGTRLTVV.

J is TRBJ1-5 and V is TRBV7-8; 10 nucleotides agree with TRBD1. J lost 3 bases, V lost 5 bases, and 4 bases had no gene match. Per germline, CDR1 SGHVS and CDR2 FQNEAQ. This CDR3 spans 15 amino acids. The DNA for the CDR3 is TGTGCCAGCAGCCCTGGACAGGGGGTCAATCAGCCCCAGCATTTT. Residues: CASSPGQGVNQPQHF.

The chain's CDR3 is CASSLVDNLYEQYF. The CDR3 DNA reads as TGTGCCAGCAGCTTGGTCGACAATCTCTACGAGCAGTACTTC. This chain joins TRBV7-9 and TRBJ2-7; D is unresolved. The ends were cut back, 3 bases at V and 3 bases at J, with 12 bases in the middle. Germline CDR1 and CDR2: SEHNR and FQNEAQ (reference sequence). This CDR3 comprises 14 residues.

The chain employs TRBV6-2 or TRBV6-3 and TRBJ1-1; D may be TRBD1 (6 bases). Per germline, CDR1 MNHEY and CDR2 SVGEGT. The V gene lost 1 base and the J gene lost 6 bases, with 15 bases spanning the gap. The CDR3 covers 15 residues. The CDR3 spells CASSYYRGQFAEAFF. The CDR3 coding sequence is TGTGCCAGCAGTTACTACCGTGGACAGTTCGCTGAAGCTTTCTTT.

The chain is built from TRBV10-2 and TRBJ2-7, with D unclear. V was trimmed by 4 bases and J by 3 bases, leaving 10 bases between them. Per the germline V gene, CDR1 is WSHSY and CDR2 is SAAADI. The CDR3 loop spans 13 amino acids. CDR3: CASSAATNYEQYF. The CDR3, as DNA: TGCGCCAGCAGTGCGGCGACAAACTACGAGCAGTACTTC.